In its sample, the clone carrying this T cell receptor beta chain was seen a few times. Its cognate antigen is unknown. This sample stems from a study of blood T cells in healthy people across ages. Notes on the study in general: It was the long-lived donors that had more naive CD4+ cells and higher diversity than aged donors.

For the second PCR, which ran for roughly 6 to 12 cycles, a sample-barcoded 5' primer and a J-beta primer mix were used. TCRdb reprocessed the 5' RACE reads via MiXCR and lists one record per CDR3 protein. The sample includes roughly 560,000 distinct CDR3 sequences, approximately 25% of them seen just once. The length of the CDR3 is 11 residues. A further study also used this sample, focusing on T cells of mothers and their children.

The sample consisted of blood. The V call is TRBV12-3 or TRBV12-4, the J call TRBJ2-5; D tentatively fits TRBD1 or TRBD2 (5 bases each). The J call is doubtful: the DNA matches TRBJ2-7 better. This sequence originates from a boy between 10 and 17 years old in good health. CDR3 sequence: CASRVGREQYF. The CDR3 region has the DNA TGTGCCAGCAGGGTGGGACGCGAGCAGTACTTC.